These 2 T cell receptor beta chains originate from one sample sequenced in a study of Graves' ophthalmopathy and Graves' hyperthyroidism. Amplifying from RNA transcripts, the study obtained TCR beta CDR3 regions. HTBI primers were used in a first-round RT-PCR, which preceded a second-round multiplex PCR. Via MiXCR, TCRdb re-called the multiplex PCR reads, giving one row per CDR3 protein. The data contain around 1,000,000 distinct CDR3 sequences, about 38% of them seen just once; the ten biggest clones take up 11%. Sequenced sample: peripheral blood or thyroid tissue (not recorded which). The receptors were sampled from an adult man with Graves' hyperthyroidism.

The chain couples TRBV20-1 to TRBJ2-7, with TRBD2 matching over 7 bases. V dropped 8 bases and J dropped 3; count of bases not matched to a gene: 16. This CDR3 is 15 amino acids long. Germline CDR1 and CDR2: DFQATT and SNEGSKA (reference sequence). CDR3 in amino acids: CSSPSPAGSFYEQYF. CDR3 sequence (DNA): TGCAGTAGCCCCTCCCCAGCGGGAAGCTTCTACGAGCAGTACTTC.

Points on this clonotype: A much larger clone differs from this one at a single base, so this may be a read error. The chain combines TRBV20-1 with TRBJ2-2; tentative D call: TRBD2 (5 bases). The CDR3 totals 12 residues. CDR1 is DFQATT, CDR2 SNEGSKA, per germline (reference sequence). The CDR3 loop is CSARENTGKLFF. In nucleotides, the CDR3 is TGCAGTGCTAGAGAGAACACCGGGAAGCTGTTTTTT.